Following are 30 T cell receptor beta chains from one sample sequenced in a study of blood T cell repertoires in COVID-19. The repertoire was sequenced with immunoSEQ multiplex PCR; TCRdb's copy has only in-frame clones and lacks some. This table holds 200,000 to 250,000 clones, about 86% found once. Sequencing used peripheral blood. Every receptor here comes from a woman aged 30 to 39 who had recovered from COVID-19.

In nucleotides, the CDR3 is TGTGCCAGCAGCGAAAAAACCGGGACAGGGTCAGATACGCAGTATTTT. As protein: CASSEKTGTGSDTQYF. This chain joins TRBV5-6 and TRBJ2-3; the match to TRBD1 covers 9 bases. The J segment lost 4 bases and the V segment lost 4 bases, leaving 10 bases of the junction unmatched. The CDR3 has 16 amino acids. Per the germline V gene, CDR1 is SGHDT and CDR2 is YYEEEE.

This chain links TRBV19 with TRBJ1-1, with D possibly TRBD1 on 5 matching bases. There are 14 residues in the CDR3. Trimming stripped 3 bases from V and 5 bases from J, with 13 bases between. Germline V gene sequence: CDR1 LNHDA, CDR2 SQIVND (reference sequence). The CDR3 loop reads CASSIGSGATEAFF. The CDR3 nucleotides read TGTGCCAGTAGTATTGGGAGCGGGGCAACTGAAGCTTTCTTT.

The chain has TRBV7-9 and TRBJ2-2, with a weak D call TRBD2 (7 bases). This CDR3 has 17 residues. Trimming stripped 5 bases from V and 5 bases from J, with 21 bases between. Germline CDR1 SEHNR, CDR2 FQNEAQ (reference sequence). DNA of the CDR3: TGTGCCAGCAGCGGACTCCTTCGGGGGGCCTATACCGGGGAGCTGTTTTTT. Translated: CASSGLLRGAYTGELFF.

This chain links TRBV7-3 with TRBJ2-1, with a tentative D call TRBD2 (6 bases). The CDR3 spans 15 residues. V was shortened by 5 bases and J by 4 bases, with 15 bases between the two germline ends. CDR1 and CDR2 from the germline V gene are SGHTA and FQGTGA. The CDR3, as DNA: TGTGCCAGCAGCCCGCTCTTCGGGGGATACAATGAGCAGTTCTTC. Protein sequence: CASSPLFGGYNEQFF.

The rearrangement joins TRBV12-3 or TRBV12-4 to TRBJ2-7; tentatively, D is TRBD1 (5 bases). Trimming cost V 4 bases and J 2 bases, with 9 bases left between them. This CDR3 is built from 13 residues. The CDR3: CASSSQAPYEQYF. The DNA of the CDR3 is TGTGCCAGCAGTTCACAGGCCCCCTACGAGCAGTACTTC.

This chain links TRBV7-3 with TRBJ1-2; a weak D match, TRBD1 (6 bases). Trimming removed 1 base at V and 8 bases at J, with 11 bases between. From germline, CDR1 is SGHTA and CDR2 FQGTGA. The CDR3 sequence is 13 residues long. Here the CDR3 DNA reads TGTGCCAGCAGCTTAAACGCAGGGGTCGGCTACACCTTC. It is translated as CASSLNAGVGYTF.

This sequence joins TRBV15 and TRBJ2-5; maybe TRBD1 (6 bases). This CDR3 comprises 14 residues. Trimming removed 1 base at V and 2 bases at J, with 8 bases between. Per germline, CDR1 LNHNV and CDR2 YYDKDF (reference sequence). The CDR3 loop is CATSRAGQQETQYF. The CDR3 region has the DNA TGTGCCACCAGCAGAGCCGGACAGCAAGAGACCCAGTACTTC.

The V gene is TRBV10-3, the J gene TRBJ1-5; weak D call: TRBD1 (5 bases). The germline V gene encodes CDR1 ENHRY and CDR2 SYGVKD. V shed 0 bases and J shed 4 bases, with 7 bases lying between them. This CDR3 region has 14 residues. CDR3 coding DNA: TGTGCCATCAGTGAGTCGACAGTTAATCAGCCCCAGCATTTT. Translated: CAISESTVNQPQHF.

J is TRBJ1-6 and V is TRBV6-1, with 8 bases lining up with TRBD1. Germline V gene data show CDR1 as MNHNS and CDR2 as SASEGT. The CDR3 is 15 residues long. V gave up 1 base and J gave up 9 bases; unmatched junction bases: 5. This CDR3 reads CASSEGSGGPSPLHF. The CDR3 bases are TGTGCCAGCAGTGAAGGATCAGGGGGCCCTTCACCCCTCCACTTT.

This clone was observed a single time. The chain uses TRBV5-1 and TRBJ1-4; no reliable D call. The CDR3 contains 18 residues. Germline assignment: CDR1 SGHRS and CDR2 YFSETQ. The V end lost 0 bases, the J end lost 0 bases, and 15 bases lay between the germline ends. The CDR3 nucleotides read TGCGCCAGCAGCTTGGCAGGAAAACCCGTCCCAACTAATGAAAAACTGTTTTTT. Its protein product is CASSLAGKPVPTNEKLFF.

CDR3 sequence reads: CASSPRDRGLSGNSPLHF. The DNA for the CDR3 is TGTGCCAGCAGCCCCCGGGACAGGGGGCTTTCCGGAAACTCACCCCTCCACTTT. The V call is TRBV13, the J call TRBJ1-6; 12 nucleotides match TRBD1. This CDR3 spans 18 amino acids. V lost 5 bases to trimming and J lost 10 bases; unmatched junction nucleotides: 15. The germline V gene encodes CDR1 PRHDT and CDR2 FYEKMQ (reference sequence).

The gene calls are TRBV30 and TRBJ2-6; D gene ambiguous. The germline V and J ends were trimmed by 5 bases and 0 bases, with 5 bases remaining between them. From germline, CDR1 is GTSNPN and CDR2 SVGIG (reference sequence). The CDR3 covers 13 residues. The CDR3 DNA sequence: TGTGCCTGGCGCTACTCTGGGGCCAACGTCCTGACTTTC. Translated, it gives CAWRYSGANVLTF. The entire variable domain, with the rest obtained from reference TRBV30 and TRBJ2-6, is as follows: SQTIHQWPATLVQPVGSPLSLECTVEGTSNPNLYWYRQAAGRGLQLLFYSVGIGQISSEVPQNLSASRPQDRQFILSSKKLLLSDSGFYLCAWRYSGANVLTFGAGSRLTVL.

This clone was seen only a few times. The rearrangement joins TRBV6-5 to TRBJ2-2; tentatively, D is TRBD1 (6 bases). Trimming took 4 bases from V and 0 from J, leaving 12 bases between them. This CDR3 has 16 amino acids. CDR1 and CDR2 from the germline V gene are MNHEY and SVGAGI. CDR3 sequence reads: CASSSRDTSNTGELFF. CDR3 sequence (DNA): TGTGCCAGCAGTTCTCGGGACACTTCGAACACCGGGGAGCTGTTTTTT.

The chain employs TRBV9 and TRBJ2-1, with a weak D call TRBD2 (6 bases). The CDR3 has 14 residues. From germline, CDR1 is SGDLS and CDR2 YYNGEE. V was pared by 3 bases and J by 3 bases, with 10 bases between. CDR3: CASSENGGYNEQFF. The CDR3 nucleotides read TGTGCCAGCAGCGAGAACGGGGGCTACAATGAGCAGTTCTTC.

About this clone itself: The same CDR3 arises from other DNA sequences in this sample as well. The chain uses TRBV7-2 and TRBJ2-3; 8 nucleotides agree with TRBD2. CDR1 SGHTA and CDR2 FQGNSA come from the germline V gene. The V gene end was trimmed by 3 bases and the J gene end by 2 bases; junction bases not matched to a gene: 4. The CDR3 is 15 amino acids. The CDR3 DNA sequence: TGTGCCAGCAGCTTGGTTAGCGGGGCCACAGATACGCAGTATTTT. Translation gives CASSLVSGATDTQYF.

The J gene is TRBJ2-7, the V gene TRBV7-9; 9 bases map to TRBD1. V was pared by 4 bases and J by 4 bases, with 11 bases of the junction left unmatched. Germline V gives CDR1 SEHNR, CDR2 FQNEAQ (reference sequence). The CDR3 is made up of 16 amino acids. CDR3 protein: CASSSLLGTGTYEQYF. CDR3 coding DNA: TGTGCCAGCAGCTCGCTTTTGGGGACAGGGACTTACGAGCAGTACTTC.

The chain uses TRBV4-1 and TRBJ1-2; TRBD1 aligns across 10 bases. Germline lookup yields CDR1 MGHRA and CDR2 YSYEKL. Losses at the gene ends were 6 bases for V and 7 bases for J; bases not matched to a gene: 11. The CDR3 extends over 15 amino acids. As DNA, the CDR3 is TGCGCCAGCAGATCCACAAGCGACAGGGGGCCTGGCTACACCTTC. This encodes CASRSTSDRGPGYTF.

This clone is a singleton in its sample. The CDR3: CASSDRQLNTEAFF. The DNA of the CDR3 is TGTGCCAGCAGTGACAGGCAGTTGAACACTGAAGCTTTCTTT. V and J are TRBV2 and TRBJ1-1; D unresolved. There are 14 residues in the CDR3. Germline V gene data show CDR1 as SNHLY and CDR2 as FYNNEI. V lost 3 bases to trimming and J lost 0 bases, with 8 bases between them.

The rearrangement joins TRBV7-2 to TRBJ2-5; 10 positions agree with TRBD1. The CDR3 has 15 residues. The J segment lost 4 bases and the V segment lost 5 bases, leaving 7 bases of the junction unmatched. Germline V gene lookup returns CDR1 SGHTA and CDR2 FQGNSA. The CDR3: CASSLGQGRRETQYF. The CDR3 DNA reads TGTGCCAGCAGCCTGGGACAGGGGCGACGAGAGACCCAGTACTTC.

The genes are TRBV27 and TRBJ1-1; 8 positions agree with TRBD1. The CDR3 covers 15 residues. After removal of 5 bases from V and 5 bases from J, the junction contained 10 bases not matched to a gene. CDR1 and CDR2 (germline): MNHEY, SMNVEV (reference sequence). CDR3 DNA sequence: TGTGCCAGCAGTCCTCAGGGGGCGCGTGGGACTGAAGCTTTCTTT. This gives the protein CASSPQGARGTEAFF.

The rearrangement links TRBV6-4 to TRBJ2-2, with 13 bases lining up with TRBD2. Germline trimming cut 5 bases from V and 0 bases from J; bases unmatched to any gene: 3. The length of the CDR3 is 17 residues. The germline gives CDR1 MRHNA, CDR2 SNTAGT. The CDR3 loop is CASSRTSGGTNTGELFF. The DNA for the CDR3 is TGTGCCAGCAGTCGGACTAGCGGGGGAACGAACACCGGGGAGCTGTTTTTT.

This clone was detected only once. The rearrangement uses TRBV29-1 and TRBJ1-2; unclear D gene. Per germline, CDR1 SQVTM and CDR2 ANQGSEA. Deletions cut 3 bases from V and 3 bases from J, with 8 bases between. The CDR3 length is 12 residues. The CDR3 here is CSVDEGDYGYTF. CDR3 DNA: TGCAGCGTTGATGAGGGTGACTATGGCTACACCTTC. The full variable domain, its missing parts supplied by reference TRBV29-1 and TRBJ1-2, is SAVISQKPSRDICQRGTSLTIQCQVDSQVTMMFWYRQQPGQSLTLIATANQGSEATYESGFVIDKFPISRPNLTFSTLTVSNMSPEDSSIYLCSVDEGDYGYTFGSGTRLTVV.

This clone was seen a single time. J is TRBJ2-1 and V is TRBV5-1, with 9 bases fitting TRBD1. V lost 3 bases to trimming and J lost 6 bases; unmatched junction nucleotides: 13. Germline CDR1 reads SGHRS; CDR2 reads YFSETQ. The CDR3 covers 17 residues. CDR3 loop: CASSYNQGQGSGNEQFF. As DNA, the CDR3 is TGCGCCAGCAGCTACAATCAGGGACAGGGATCGGGCAATGAGCAGTTCTTC.

J is TRBJ2-1 and V is TRBV4-1, with 9 bases identical to TRBD2. Trimming cost V 1 base and J 6 bases; bases outside gene matches: 4. The V gene's germline CDR1 is MGHRA and CDR2 YSYEKL. The CDR3 length is 15 residues. CDR3 protein: CASSQALAGSNEQFF. The DNA of the CDR3 is TGCGCCAGCAGCCAAGCCCTAGCGGGGAGCAATGAGCAGTTCTTC.

The V gene is TRBV5-4, the J gene TRBJ2-3, with 8 bases matching TRBD1. The CDR3 consists of 16 residues. Germline V gene sequence: CDR1 SGHNT, CDR2 YYREEE (reference sequence). J lost 1 base, V lost 4 bases, and 8 bases had no gene match. The CDR3 DNA reads TGTGCCAGCAGCGTAGACAGGGGTTGGGGCACAGATACGCAGTATTTT. It codes for CASSVDRGWGTDTQYF.

This clone was counted a single time. The chain employs TRBV6-5 and TRBJ2-3; possibly TRBD2 for D (6 bases). The CDR3 sequence is 14 residues long. Trimming cost V 7 bases and J 1 base, with 12 bases left between them. The V gene's germline CDR1 is MNHEY and CDR2 SVGAGI. The chain's CDR3 is CASNPGGGTDTQYF. The CDR3 DNA follows: TGTGCCAGCAACCCTGGCGGGGGCACAGATACGCAGTATTTT.

The chain carries TRBV3-1 (or the pseudogene TRBV3-2) and TRBJ1-2; 9 bases agree with TRBD1. Germline CDR1 LGHDT, CDR2 YNNKEL (reference sequence). V gave up 5 bases and J gave up 4 bases; unmatched junction bases: 11. The CDR3 sequence is 16 residues long. In DNA, the CDR3 is TGTGCCAGCAGCTCCTACTGGACAGGGGATATCTATGGCTACACCTTC. The encoded protein is CASSSYWTGDIYGYTF.

This clone was detected a few times. The genes are TRBV5-1 and TRBJ2-7; 11 bases are a match to TRBD2. This CDR3 contains 15 residues. Germline V lookup: CDR1 SGHRS, CDR2 YFSETQ. J gave up 1 base and V 6 bases, and 6 bases lay outside the gene matches. The CDR3 nucleotides read TGCGCCAGCAAGAGTAGCGGGGGGGCGTCCTACGAGCAGTACTTC. It specifies CASKSSGGASYEQYF.

V is TRBV30 and J is TRBJ1-6; maybe TRBD1 (6 bases). This CDR3 contains 15 residues. Germline CDR1 is GTSNPN and CDR2 is SVGIG (reference sequence). Trimming shortened V by 2 bases and J by 10 bases, and 18 bases separated the two germline ends. DNA of the CDR3: TGTGCCTGGAGTAGGTTCGGCAGGGGCGGCTCACCCCTCCACTTT. Protein sequence: CAWSRFGRGGSPLHF.

This rearrangement joins TRBV10-3 to TRBJ1-6; D might be TRBD1 (5 bases). The CDR3 is 15 residues long. The germline V gene has CDR1 ENHRY and CDR2 SYGVKD. V lost 3 bases, J lost 5 bases, and 11 bases lay in between. CDR3 in DNA: TGTGCCATCAGTGAATTGGGGGGTGATAATTCACCCCTCCACTTT. Translation: CAISELGGDNSPLHF.